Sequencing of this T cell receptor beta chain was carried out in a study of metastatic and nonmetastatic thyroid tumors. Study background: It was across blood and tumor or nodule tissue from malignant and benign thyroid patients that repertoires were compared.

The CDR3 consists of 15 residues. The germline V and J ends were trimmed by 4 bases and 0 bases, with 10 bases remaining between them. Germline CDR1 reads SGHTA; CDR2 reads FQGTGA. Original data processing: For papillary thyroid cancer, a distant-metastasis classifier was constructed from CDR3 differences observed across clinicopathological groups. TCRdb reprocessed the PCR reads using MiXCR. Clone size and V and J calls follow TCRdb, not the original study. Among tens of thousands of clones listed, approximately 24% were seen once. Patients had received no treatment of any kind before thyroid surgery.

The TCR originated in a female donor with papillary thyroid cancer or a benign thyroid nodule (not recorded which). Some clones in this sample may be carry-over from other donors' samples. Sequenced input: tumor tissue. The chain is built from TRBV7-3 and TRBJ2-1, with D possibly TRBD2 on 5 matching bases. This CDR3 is CASSSGSTSYNEQFF. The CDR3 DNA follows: TGTGCCAGCAGCTCGGGATCAACCTCCTACAATGAGCAGTTCTTC. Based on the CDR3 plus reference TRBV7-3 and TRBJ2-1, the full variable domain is GAGVSQTPSNKVTEKGKYVELRCDPISGHTALYWYRQSLGQGPEFLIYFQGTGAADDSGLPNDRFFAVRPEGSVSTLKIQRTERGDSAVYLCASSSGSTSYNEQFFGPGTRLTVL.